Listed below are T cell receptor beta chains from one sample, sequenced in a study of radiation and T cells in renal cell carcinoma. Clones were read by immunoSEQ multiplex PCR, and TCRdb kept only the in-frame ones, dropping some. The sample consists of 70,000 to 90,000 clones, 80% to 90% of them appearing once. The sample in question was blood, obtained from a patient whose treatment included radiotherapy and nephrectomy. The receptors originated from a woman aged 45-59 years with renal cell carcinoma. CDR3s include the opening cysteine and the closing phenylalanine or tryptophan. Each record gives: clone size, J gene, D gene, V gene, CDR3 protein, CDR3 DNA. The D gene is left open where the match is weak. Some rows have no size entry. The others give once, few or many, or a class for an expanded clone.

.,TRBJ2-7,TRBD2,TRBV2,CASSMTSGAGYEQYF,TGTGCCAGCAGCATGACTAGCGGGGCAGGCTACGAGCAGTACTTC
.,TRBJ1-4,.,TRBV5-1,CASNYGGTNEKLFF,TGCGCCAGCAATTATGGGGGGACCAATGAAAAACTGTTTTTT
.,TRBJ2-5,.,TRBV6-6,CASSYGGKETQYF,TGTGCCAGCAGTTACGGAGGGAAAGAGACCCAGTACTTC
.,TRBJ2-3,.,TRBV28,CASSPGKLGQYF,TGTGCCAGCAGCCCCGGGAAGCTCGGGCAGTATTTT
once,TRBJ1-1,TRBD1,TRBV5-4,CASSFTGVYTEAFF,TGTGCCAGCAGCTTTACAGGGGTGTACACTGAAGCTTTCTTT
.,TRBJ1-1,TRBD1,TRBV4-3,CASSQPGTATEAFF,TGCGCCAGCAGCCAACCGGGGACAGCAACTGAAGCTTTCTTT
.,TRBJ2-3,TRBD2,TRBV6-5,CATRTSGTDTQYF,TGTGCCACCCGGACTAGCGGCACAGATACGCAGTATTTT
.,TRBJ2-7,TRBD1,TRBV7-2,CASSRDRATGYEQYF,TGTGCCAGCAGCCGCGACAGGGCCACCGGATACGAGCAGTACTTC
.,TRBJ1-2,.,TRBV5-1,CASSLTGSNYGYTF,TGCGCCAGCAGCTTGACAGGGTCTAACTATGGCTACACCTTC
.,TRBJ1-2,.,TRBV7-2,CASRDDSFYGYTF,TGTGCCAGCAGAGACGACAGCTTTTATGGCTACACCTTC
.,TRBJ1-2,.,TRBV21-1,CASTAGDSLTMGYTF,TGTGCCAGTACGGCGGGGGACAGCTTGACTATGGGCTACACCTTC
.,TRBJ2-1,.,TRBV25-1,CACGKTPNEQFF,TGTGCCTGCGGGAAAACGCCCAATGAGCAGTTCTTC
.,TRBJ1-2,.,TRBV7-2,CASSLGAGNDYGYTF,TGTGCCAGCAGCTTAGGGGCAGGGAACGACTATGGCTACACCTTC
.,TRBJ2-2,TRBD2,TRBV19,CASSPRGIAGGNLRELFF,TGTGCCAGTAGCCCCCGAGGGATAGCGGGAGGGAACCTACGGGAGCTGTTTTTT
once,TRBJ1-6,.,TRBV10-1,CASSEGSGADNSPLHF,TGCGCCAGCAGTGAAGGGTCAGGGGCTGATAATTCACCCCTCCACTTT
.,TRBJ1-5,TRBD1,TRBV29-1,CSVIPAGGENGPQHF,TGCAGCGTTATTCCCGCAGGGGGGGAAAATGGGCCCCAGCATTTT
.,TRBJ2-3,TRBD2,TRBV7-2,CASSFTGGDTQYF,TGTGCCAGCAGCTTTACGGGGGGAGATACGCAGTATTTT
.,TRBJ2-7,.,TRBV23-1,CASSRRRGIFRYEQYF,TGCGCCAGCAGCCGCCGGAGGGGGATATTCCGCTACGAGCAGTACTTC
once,TRBJ2-7,TRBD2,TRBV10-3,CAISLAGGPYEQYF,TGTGCCATCAGTCTAGCGGGAGGACCCTACGAGCAGTACTTC
.,TRBJ2-3,TRBD1,TRBV14,CASSQDLPGQGWTDTQYF,TGTGCCAGCAGCCAAGATCTCCCCGGACAGGGATGGACAGATACGCAGTATTTT
.,TRBJ1-2,.,TRBV5-1,CASSQSSADYGYTF,TGCGCCAGCAGTCAGAGTAGTGCTGACTATGGCTACACCTTC
once,TRBJ1-2,.,TRBV5-6,CASSLERGAGHYGYTF,TGTGCCAGCAGCTTGGAACGGGGGGCAGGTCACTATGGCTACACCTTC
.,TRBJ1-1,TRBD1,TRBV28,CASSPSQGQGSPEAFF,TGTGCCAGCAGTCCGAGCCAGGGACAGGGAAGTCCTGAAGCTTTCTTT
.,TRBJ2-5,.,TRBV11-3,CASSPSGDQETQYF,TGTGCCAGCAGCCCCTCAGGCGACCAAGAGACCCAGTACTTC
once,TRBJ2-4,.,TRBV2,CASSEWAGLAKNIQYF,TGTGCCAGCAGTGAATGGGCAGGACTAGCCAAAAACATTCAGTACTTC
.,TRBJ1-2,.,TRBV7-9,CASSLVGDRPSQGYTF,TGTGCCAGCAGCTTAGTTGGGGATCGTCCGTCGCAGGGCTACACCTTC
once,TRBJ1-5,.,TRBV27,CASSWKLQGSNQPQHF,TGTGCCAGCAGTTGGAAACTCCAGGGGAGCAATCAGCCCCAGCATTTT
.,TRBJ2-6,.,TRBV5-1,CASSPNPSGANVLTF,TGCGCCAGCAGCCCCAACCCCTCTGGGGCCAACGTCCTGACTTTC
.,TRBJ2-3,TRBD2,TRBV5-1,CASSLRLAGSDTDTQYF,TGCGCCAGCAGCCTAAGACTAGCGGGGTCAGACACAGATACGCAGTATTTT
.,TRBJ2-7,TRBD1,TRBV19,CASSRQGRPYEQYF,TGTGCCAGTAGTAGACAGGGCCGACCCTACGAGCAGTACTTC
.,TRBJ2-5,.,TRBV5-4,CASSPVDSFQETQYF,TGTGCCAGCAGCCCAGTGGACAGTTTCCAAGAGACCCAGTACTTC
.,TRBJ1-2,TRBD1,TRBV28,CASSPRTGGNYGYTF,TGTGCCAGCAGTCCCCGGACAGGAGGGAACTATGGCTACACCTTC
.,TRBJ1-5,.,TRBV19,CASSLIGGNQPQHF,TGTGCCAGTAGTTTAATAGGGGGAAATCAGCCCCAGCATTTT
.,TRBJ1-6,TRBD1,TRBV28,CASSPPGRGPSPLHF,TGTGCCAGCAGTCCCCCGGGGAGGGGGCCCTCACCCCTCCACTTT
.,TRBJ1-2,.,TRBV28,CASSLTRSGGYTF,TGTGCCAGCAGCCTTACACGGTCGGGTGGCTACACCTTC
.,TRBJ1-2,TRBD1,TRBV7-2,CASSLFSGGDTF,TGTGCCAGCAGCTTATTCTCAGGGGGCGACACCTTC
.,TRBJ2-7,.,TRBV10-2,CASSEGGRAPYEQYF,TGCGCCAGCAGTGAGGGGGGTAGGGCCCCCTACGAGCAGTACTTC
.,TRBJ2-1,TRBD2,TRBV19,CASSIGKRGDNEQFF,TGTGCCAGTAGTATCGGAAAGCGGGGGGACAATGAGCAGTTCTTC
.,TRBJ2-7,.,TRBV7-3,CASSLGVLYEQYF,TGTGCCAGCAGCCTAGGGGTCCTCTACGAGCAGTACTTC
.,TRBJ2-3,.,TRBV5-4,CASSQIPSREPFTDTQYF,TGTGCCAGCAGCCAGATACCCTCGCGAGAGCCATTCACAGATACGCAGTATTTT
.,TRBJ2-5,.,TRBV6-5,CASSLRIQETQYF,TGTGCCAGCAGTTTACGGATTCAAGAGACCCAGTACTTC